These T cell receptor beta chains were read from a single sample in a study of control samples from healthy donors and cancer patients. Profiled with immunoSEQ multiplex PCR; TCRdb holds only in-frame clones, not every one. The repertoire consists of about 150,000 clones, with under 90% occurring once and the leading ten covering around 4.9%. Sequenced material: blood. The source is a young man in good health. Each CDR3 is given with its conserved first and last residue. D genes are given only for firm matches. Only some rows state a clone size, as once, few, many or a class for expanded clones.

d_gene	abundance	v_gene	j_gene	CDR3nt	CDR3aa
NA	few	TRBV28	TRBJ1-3	TGTGCCAGCAGTTTGGGGGGGGGCTCTGGAAACACCATATATTTT	CASSLGGGSGNTIYF
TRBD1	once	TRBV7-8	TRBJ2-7	TGTGCCAGCAGACCCACGACAGGGGTCGGAGAGCAGTACTTC	CASRPTTGVGEQYF
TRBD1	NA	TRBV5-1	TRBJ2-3	TGCGCCAGCAGCCAGACGCCGGGACAGGACACAGATACGCAGTATTTT	CASSQTPGQDTDTQYF
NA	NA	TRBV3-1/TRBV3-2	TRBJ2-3	TGTGCCAGCAGCCGAGGGCCTTCATCGGGCGATACGCAGTATTTT	CASSRGPSSGDTQYF
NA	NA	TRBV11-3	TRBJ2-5	TGTGCCAGCAGCCCAGGGGCGGAATGGCGAGAGACCCAGTACTTC	CASSPGAEWRETQYF
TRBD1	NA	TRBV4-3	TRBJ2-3	TGCGCCAGCAGTACCGACAGGGTAGATACGCAGTATTTT	CASSTDRVDTQYF
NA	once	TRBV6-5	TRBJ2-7	TGTGCCAGCACCAACTTCCTCGAGCAGTACTTC	CASTNFLEQYF
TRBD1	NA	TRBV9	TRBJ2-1	TGTGCCAGCAGCGCCACAAGCCGACAGGGGCTAGCCTCCTACAATGAGCAGTTCTTC	CASSATSRQGLASYNEQFF
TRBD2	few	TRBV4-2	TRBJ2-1	TGTGCCAGCAGCGTGGGACTAGCTTCCTACAATGAGCAGTTCTTC	CASSVGLASYNEQFF
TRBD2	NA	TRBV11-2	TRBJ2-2	TGTGCCAGCAGCTCTCCTCTCGGGACTAGCGGGGCTATAACCGGGGAGCTGTTTTTT	CASSSPLGTSGAITGELFF
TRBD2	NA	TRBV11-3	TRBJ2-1	TGTGCCAGCAGCAGTAGCGGGAGGTCGAAGCAGTTCTTC	CASSSSGRSKQFF
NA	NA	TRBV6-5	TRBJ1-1	TGTGCCAGCACCCGGGCATCAGGGGACACTGAAGCTTTCTTT	CASTRASGDTEAFF
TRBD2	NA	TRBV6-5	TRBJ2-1	TGTGCCAGCAGTCGGCGGGAGTCCTACAATGAGCAGTTCTTC	CASSRRESYNEQFF
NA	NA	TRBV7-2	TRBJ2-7	TGTGCCAGCAGCCCGGAGGGCAACGAGCAGTACTTC	CASSPEGNEQYF
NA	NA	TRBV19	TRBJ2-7	TGTGCCAGTACTGGGGTAGTTGGGGGCGAGCAGTACTTC	CASTGVVGGEQYF
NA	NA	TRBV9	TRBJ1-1	TGTGCCAGCAGCGTAGGCTTGGCGACCACTGAAGCTTTCTTT	CASSVGLATTEAFF
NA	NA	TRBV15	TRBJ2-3	TGTGCCACCAGCAGAGAAAAAGATACGCAGTATTTT	CATSREKDTQYF
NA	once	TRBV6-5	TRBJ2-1	TGTGCCAGCAAGGTCGGGAACCTCTACAATGAGCAGTTCTTC	CASKVGNLYNEQFF
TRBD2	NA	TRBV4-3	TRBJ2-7	TGCGCCAGCAGCCAAGCCGGCACTAGCGCCTACGAGCAGTACTTC	CASSQAGTSAYEQYF
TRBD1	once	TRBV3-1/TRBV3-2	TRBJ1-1	TGTGCCAGCAGCCCCAAACAGGGGTACACTGAAGCTTTCTTT	CASSPKQGYTEAFF
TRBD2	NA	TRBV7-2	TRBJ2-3	TGTGCTACGCGGGAGGGTAGCACAGATACGCAGTATTTT	CATREGSTDTQYF
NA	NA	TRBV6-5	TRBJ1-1	TGTGCCAGCAGTTTGACAGTGGGCGACGAAGCTTTCTTT	CASSLTVGDEAFF
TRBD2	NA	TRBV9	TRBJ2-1	TGTGCCAGCAGCGTACTTCCGGGACTAGCGGGAGGAACCTACTCCTACAATGAGCAGTTCTTC	CASSVLPGLAGGTYSYNEQFF
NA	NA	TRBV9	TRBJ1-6	TGTGCCAGCAGCGTAGAAACAGGGCTGGGTTCACCCCTCCACTTT	CASSVETGLGSPLHF
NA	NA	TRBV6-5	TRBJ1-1	TGTGCCAGCAGTTACAAAGGGGACACTGAAGCTTTCTTT	CASSYKGDTEAFF
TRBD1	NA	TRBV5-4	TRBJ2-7	TGTGCCAGCAGCTCTGGACAGGACTCCTACGAGCAGTACTTC	CASSSGQDSYEQYF
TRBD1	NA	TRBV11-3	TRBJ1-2	TGTGCCAGCAGCTTACCCGGACAGGGGGGATCGTCGGGCTACACCTTC	CASSLPGQGGSSGYTF
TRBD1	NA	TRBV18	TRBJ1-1	TGTGCCAGCTTAAACAGGGGTGTCACTGAAGCTTTCTTT	CASLNRGVTEAFF
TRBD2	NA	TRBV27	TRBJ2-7	TGTGCCAGCAGTTTAAAAGGGACTAGCGGGGACTCCTACGAGCAGTACTTC	CASSLKGTSGDSYEQYF
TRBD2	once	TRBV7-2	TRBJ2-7	TGTGCCAGCAGCCCCTCGACTAGCGGGGCCTACGAGCAGTACTTC	CASSPSTSGAYEQYF
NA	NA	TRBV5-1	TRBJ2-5	TGCGCCAGCGGAAGAGGCCTCCCGAAAGAGACCCAGTACTTC	CASGRGLPKETQYF
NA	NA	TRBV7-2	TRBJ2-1	TGTGCCAGCAGCTTTGATGAGCAGTTCTTC	CASSFDEQFF
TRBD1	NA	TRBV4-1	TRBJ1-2	TGCGCCAGCAGCCAAGATCCAGGGGGCAATCGAGGCTACACCTTC	CASSQDPGGNRGYTF
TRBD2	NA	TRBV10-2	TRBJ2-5	TGCGCCAGCAGTGAGCCCCGGGGGGGTCTAGCGGGAGGGCCGAGGCAACTTCAAGAGACCCAGTACTTC	CASSEPRGGLAGGPRQLQETQYF
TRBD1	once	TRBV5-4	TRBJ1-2	TGTGCCAGCAGCCAGCGGACAGGGACGAACTATGGCTACACCTTC	CASSQRTGTNYGYTF
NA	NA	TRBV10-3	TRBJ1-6	TGTGCCATCAGAAATCAGGACAGTCTATCACCCCTCCACTTT	CAIRNQDSLSPLHF
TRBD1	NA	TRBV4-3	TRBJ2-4	TGCGCCAGCAGCCAAGATCTAGTTTTGGCGGGACAGGATCAAAACATTCAGTACTTC	CASSQDLVLAGQDQNIQYF
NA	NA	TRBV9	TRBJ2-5	TGTGCCAGCAGCGTAGGGGCCCTTTCAGAGACCCAGTACTTC	CASSVGALSETQYF
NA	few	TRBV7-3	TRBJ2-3	TGTGCCAGCAGCTTAACGCGAAGGCGGGGAATACCGAAAGATAGCACAGATACGCAGTATTTT	CASSLTRRRGIPKDSTDTQYF
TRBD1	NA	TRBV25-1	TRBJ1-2	TGTGCCAGCAGTACCCGGGACAGGGCGCACTATGGCTACACCTTC	CASSTRDRAHYGYTF
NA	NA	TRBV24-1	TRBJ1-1	TGTGCCACCATGTCGTCGATGAACACTGAAGCTTTCTTT	CATMSSMNTEAFF